This is a list of T cell receptor beta chains from one sample in a study of identical twins. TCRdb redid the calling of the 5' RACE reads with MiXCR, one entry per CDR3 protein. The repertoire has hundreds of thousands of distinct CDR3 sequences, 10% to 15% of them found once; the top ten carry about 1.5%. These data were likewise used in another study, on yellow fever vaccine responses in identical twins.

Specimen: PBMCs. The receptors were gathered from a young woman in good health. The CDR3 runs from the conserved cysteine through the conserved F or W. The D gene is left open where the match is weak. A clone size is listed for some rows: how often the clone was seen (once, few, many), or a class if it is expanded.

j_call clone_size v_call d_call cdr3_aa cdr3_nt
TRBJ2-7 many TRBV7-2 TRBD2 CASSKGTISYEQYF TGTGCCAGCAGCAAGGGGACTATCTCCTACGAGCAGTACTTC
TRBJ2-1 . TRBV9 . CASSVAGAPYNEQFF TGTGCCAGCAGCGTAGCGGGGGCGCCCTACAATGAGCAGTTCTTC
TRBJ2-3 many TRBV10-3 . CAIKGGSTDTQYF TGTGCCATCAAGGGCGGTAGCACAGATACGCAGTATTTT
TRBJ1-1 many TRBV2 . CASSEEGNTEAFF TGTGCCAGCAGTGAAGAGGGAAACACTGAAGCTTTCTTT
TRBJ2-1 . TRBV29-1 TRBD2 CSVEEPTSGRGGLDEQFF TGCAGCGTTGAAGAACCAACTAGCGGGAGAGGCGGATTGGATGAGCAGTTCTTC
TRBJ1-3 few TRBV12-3/TRBV12-4 TRBD1 CASTLTGSSGNTIYF TGTGCCAGCACCCTGACAGGGAGCTCTGGAAACACCATATATTTT
TRBJ2-2 . TRBV7-9 . CASSPASTGELFF TGTGCCAGCAGCCCAGCGAGTACCGGGGAGCTGTTTTTT
TRBJ2-3 . TRBV12-3/TRBV12-4 TRBD2 CASRPTSGIADTQYF TGTGCCAGCAGGCCGACTAGCGGGATAGCAGATACGCAGTATTTT
TRBJ2-7 . TRBV7-9 . CASTQRGLDNYEQYF TGTGCCAGCACCCAGAGGGGTCTGGATAACTACGAGCAGTACTTC
TRBJ2-1 . TRBV11-2 TRBD2 CASSHGGTSWNEQFF TGTGCCAGCAGCCACGGCGGGACTAGCTGGAATGAGCAGTTCTTC
TRBJ2-7 few TRBV4-1 . CASSPKWGSYEQYF TGCGCCAGCAGCCCCAAGTGGGGTTCCTACGAGCAGTACTTC
TRBJ2-3 . TRBV28 . CASSSSATGTDTQYF TGTGCCAGCAGTTCAAGCGCCACGGGCACAGATACGCAGTATTTT
TRBJ1-2 many TRBV15 . CATSRDLQGREYYGYTF TGTGCCACCAGCAGAGATCTCCAGGGTAGGGAGTACTATGGCTACACCTTC
TRBJ1-1 few TRBV28 TRBD1 CARRQGRTEAFF TGTGCCAGGCGACAGGGCCGGACTGAAGCTTTCTTT
TRBJ1-2 few TRBV11-1 . CASSLFVQGDGYTF TGTGCCAGCAGCTTATTCGTACAGGGTGATGGCTACACCTTC
TRBJ2-1 . TRBV3-1 TRBD1 CASSLRTGNNEQFF TGTGCCAGCAGCCTAAGGACAGGTAACAATGAGCAGTTCTTC
TRBJ1-6 . TRBV6-5 TRBD1 CASSYSTGASYNSPLHF TGTGCCAGCAGTTACTCGACAGGGGCATCGTATAATTCACCCCTCCACTTT
TRBJ2-5 few TRBV3-1 . CASSPSNQETQYF TGTGCCAGCAGCCCCTCAAACCAAGAGACCCAGTACTTC
TRBJ2-3 . TRBV7-9 TRBD2 CASSLGRGVSTDTQYF TGTGCCAGCAGCTTAGGTCGGGGGGTTTCAACAGATACGCAGTATTTT
TRBJ2-1 . TRBV20-1 TRBD2 CSARDAPSGGHEQFF TGCAGTGCTAGAGATGCTCCTAGCGGGGGACATGAGCAGTTCTTC
TRBJ2-2 many TRBV4-2 . CASSQEGGIITGELFF TGTGCCAGCAGCCAAGAAGGCGGGATAATTACCGGGGAGCTGTTTTTT
TRBJ2-3 . TRBV6-1 . CASSEPGFLPDTQYF TGTGCCAGCAGTGAACCAGGGTTTTTGCCAGATACGCAGTATTTT
TRBJ2-1 many TRBV25-1 . CAGSAGNEQFF TGTGCCGGGTCGGCGGGCAATGAGCAGTTCTTC
TRBJ2-3 . TRBV12-3/TRBV12-4 . CASGGQSALGGQYF TGTGCCAGCGGGGGACAGAGTGCCCTGGGGGGGCAGTATTTT
TRBJ1-1 . TRBV6-5 TRBD1 CASSYFQQGMNTEAFF TGTGCCAGCAGTTACTTCCAACAGGGGATGAACACTGAAGCTTTCTTT
TRBJ2-7 many TRBV3-1 TRBD2 CASSQDSGTSGRAVEQYF TGTGCCAGCAGCCAAGACTCCGGGACTAGCGGGAGGGCCGTGGAGCAGTACTTC
TRBJ2-7 few TRBV10-3 . CAISDGQPYEQYF TGTGCCATCAGTGACGGACAGCCCTACGAGCAGTACTTC
TRBJ2-7 . TRBV9 TRBD1 CASSVGTDSEFYEQYF TGTGCCAGCAGCGTCGGGACAGACTCCGAGTTCTACGAGCAGTACTTC
TRBJ2-3 many TRBV5-1 . CASSLQGWDTQYF TGCGCCAGCAGTTTACAGGGTTGGGATACGCAGTATTTT
TRBJ1-1 . TRBV5-1 . CASSLGISWGMNTEAFF TGCGCCAGCAGCTTGGGAATATCATGGGGGATGAACACTGAAGCTTTCTTT
TRBJ2-1 few TRBV7-2 . CASSLTGTPGHEQFF TGTGCCAGCAGCCTAACCGGGACACCGGGGCATGAGCAGTTCTTC
TRBJ2-3 . TRBV11-1 . CASSASRAVSDTQYF TGTGCCAGCAGCGCAAGTCGGGCCGTCTCAGATACGCAGTATTTT
TRBJ2-2 many TRBV28 . CASSEGGGWNTGELFF TGTGCCAGCAGCGAGGGAGGAGGCTGGAACACCGGGGAGCTGTTTTTT
TRBJ2-1 many TRBV13 . CASSLIPRNNEQFF TGTGCCAGCAGCTTAATACCCAGGAACAATGAGCAGTTCTTC
TRBJ1-1 . TRBV29-1 . CSVVSGTPNTEAFF TGCAGCGTGGTATCCGGGACACCAAACACTGAAGCTTTCTTT
TRBJ2-1 . TRBV7-8 . CASSPPGEYVVNEQFF TGTGCCAGCAGCCCCCCGGGCGAGTATGTAGTGAATGAGCAGTTCTTC
TRBJ2-2 . TRBV6-2/TRBV6-3 TRBD1 CASRRTGKNTGELFF TGTGCCAGCAGAAGGACAGGGAAGAACACCGGGGAGCTGTTTTTT
TRBJ2-7 . TRBV7-9 . CASKGQGSYEQYF TGTGCCAGCAAAGGGCAGGGCTCCTACGAGCAGTACTTC
TRBJ1-4 few TRBV6-2/TRBV6-3 . CASSYPNEKLFF TGTGCCAGCAGTTACCCTAATGAAAAACTGTTTTTT
TRBJ1-6 many TRBV7-9 TRBD1 CASSPGQYNSPLHF TGCGCCAGCAGCCCGGGACAGTATAATTCACCCCTCCACTTT
TRBJ2-7 few TRBV29-1 . CSVVGGYEQYF TGCAGCGTTGTAGGAGGCTACGAGCAGTACTTC
TRBJ2-2 many TRBV10-3 . CAISGPNTGELFF TGTGCCATCAGTGGACCAAACACCGGGGAGCTGTTTTTT
TRBJ1-5 few TRBV28 TRBD1 CASSRGSGTGGNQPQHF TGTGCCAGCAGTCGGGGGTCGGGGACAGGAGGGAATCAGCCCCAGCATTTT
TRBJ2-4 . TRBV12-3/TRBV12-4 . CASRALGLAKNIQYF TGTGCCAGCAGAGCGCTAGGACTAGCCAAAAACATTCAGTACTTC
TRBJ2-1 . TRBV10-3 . CAISFRGYNEQFF TGTGCCATCAGTTTCCGGGGCTACAATGAGCAGTTCTTC
TRBJ2-3 . TRBV5-1 TRBD2 CASSIGTSGSTDTQYF TGCGCCAGCAGCATCGGGACTAGCGGGAGCACAGATACGCAGTATTTT
TRBJ2-5 few TRBV20-1 . CSARDVTDETQYF TGCAGTGCTAGAGATGTAACAGATGAGACCCAGTACTTC
TRBJ1-1 . TRBV5-1 TRBD1 CASSRGAGGGLNTEAFF TGCGCCAGCAGCCGAGGGGCAGGGGGCGGTTTGAACACTGAAGCTTTCTTT
TRBJ2-1 . TRBV13 TRBD2 CASSFNGLAGNEQFF TGTGCCAGCAGTTTCAACGGACTAGCGGGTAATGAGCAGTTCTTC
TRBJ2-3 few TRBV7-9 . CASSPDRHSDTQYF TGTGCCAGCAGCCCGGACAGACACAGTGATACGCAGTATTTT
TRBJ2-3 . TRBV4-2 . CASSQAEYSRTDTQYF TGTGCCAGCAGCCAAGCTGAATATTCTCGCACAGATACGCAGTATTTT
TRBJ2-3 . TRBV4-2 TRBD2 CASSQEGLAATDTQYF TGTGCCAGCAGCCAAGAGGGCCTAGCGGCCACAGATACGCAGTATTTT
TRBJ2-1 few TRBV5-1 TRBD2 CASSYRTSGSYNEQFF TGCGCCAGCAGCTACCGGACTAGCGGCTCGTACAATGAGCAGTTCTTC
TRBJ1-2 . TRBV5-1 . CASSSGAQQAYGYTF TGCGCCAGCAGCTCCGGGGCCCAACAAGCGTATGGCTACACCTTC
TRBJ2-7 . TRBV29-1 . CSVCPSGSEQYF TGCAGCGTTTGTCCGTCGGGGTCCGAGCAGTACTTC
TRBJ2-1 . TRBV5-1 TRBD1 CASSLAPRDRDWNEQFF TGCGCCAGCAGCTTGGCACCTCGGGACAGGGACTGGAATGAGCAGTTCTTC
TRBJ2-7 . TRBV20-1 TRBD2 CSASEIGGRAYEQYF TGCAGTGCTAGTGAGATCGGCGGGAGAGCCTACGAGCAGTACTTC
TRBJ2-5 few TRBV19 . CASSIFVGETQYF TGTGCCAGTAGTATATTCGTTGGGGAGACCCAGTACTTC
TRBJ2-7 . TRBV7-9 . CASRPYNVRHLQEQYF TGTGCCAGCAGACCCTATAATGTCCGGCACCTACAAGAGCAGTACTTC
TRBJ1-1 few TRBV6-1 . CASSPPVSFFERPEAFF TGTGCCAGCAGCCCTCCGGTTTCCTTCTTTGAAAGGCCTGAAGCTTTCTTT